These 19 T cell receptor beta chains were sequenced from one sample in a study of T-cell reconstitution after alpha-beta-depleted transplantation in children. Researchers prepared the TCRbeta library using unique molecular identifiers, the study reports. TCRdb reprocessed the PCR reads via MiXCR and lists one record per CDR3 protein. The sample has around 700,000 distinct CDR3 sequences, around 13% seen once. The material sequenced was PBMCs, taken before TCRalphabeta/CD19-depleted stem cell transplant. These receptor sequences come from a girl aged 2-10 years with congenital amegakaryocytic thrombocytopenia, due to receive a stem cell transplant.

V is TRBV3-1 and J is TRBJ2-7; TRBD2 agrees at 9 bases. Germline V lookup: CDR1 LGHDT, CDR2 YNNKEL (reference sequence). The CDR3 runs to 14 residues. V was pared by 1 base and J by 6 bases, with 4 bases of the junction left unmatched. The CDR3 DNA follows: TGTGCCAGCAGCCAAGCCCTAGCGGGAAGCGAGCAGTACTTC. Protein sequence: CASSQALAGSEQYF.

This clonotype has at least ten counts. The gene calls are TRBV5-1 and TRBJ2-1; tentative D call: TRBD2 (5 bases). Germline V gene data show CDR1 as SGHRS and CDR2 as YFSETQ. This CDR3 has 16 residues. V shed 3 bases and J shed 3 bases, with 16 bases lying between them. The CDR3 DNA reads TGCGCCAGCAGCTGGGAGAACGGGCTGGGCTACAATGAGCAGTTCTTC. It translates to CASSWENGLGYNEQFF.

This clonotype was seen a handful of times. J is TRBJ2-1 and V is TRBV5-1; 10 nucleotides line up with TRBD2. The CDR3 length is 15 residues. V lost 5 bases, J lost 9 bases, and 11 bases stayed unmatched. CDR1 is SGHRS and CDR2 is YFSETQ in the germline V gene. The CDR3 DNA sequence: TGCGCCAGCAGTCCTAGCGGGGGACTGGGGAGTGAGCAGTTCTTC. Its translation is CASSPSGGLGSEQFF.

The genes are TRBV24-1 and TRBJ2-6; D is undetermined. Trimming took off 4 bases at V and 0 bases at J, with 18 bases between the two ends. This CDR3 is 19 amino acids long. Germline CDR1 KGHDR, CDR2 SFDVKD. The CDR3 DNA reads as TGTGCCACCAGTGAGCAGGCGGTATGGCCTCTCTCTGGGGCCAACGTCCTGACTTTC. Residues: CATSEQAVWPLSGANVLTF.

This clonotype was picked up many times. This chain joins TRBV5-1 and TRBJ2-3; D is tentatively TRBD1 or TRBD2 (5 bases each). Germline V CDR1 and CDR2: SGHRS, YFSETQ. CDR3 size: 16 residues. V was shortened by 2 bases and J by 10 bases, with 23 bases between the two germline ends. CDR3 residues: CASSFGGTYPFGAQYF. In DNA form, the CDR3 reads TGCGCCAGCAGCTTTGGTGGGACCTACCCCTTCGGGGCGCAGTATTTT.

This sequence joins TRBV20-1 and TRBJ2-7; TRBD2 might be the D (5 bases). The CDR3 is made up of 14 amino acids. CDR1 DFQATT and CDR2 SNEGSKA come from the germline V gene (reference sequence). Trimming pared 5 bases from V and 3 bases from J, leaving 17 bases between. Here the CDR3 DNA reads TGCAGTGCTGACCCAAGCGGATCCAACTACGAGCAGTACTTC. This encodes CSADPSGSNYEQYF.

This clonotype was recorded at least ten times. V gene TRBV11-2 combines with J gene TRBJ2-1; possibly TRBD1 for D (6 bases). The germline V gene encodes CDR1 SGHAT and CDR2 FQNNGV. CDR3 size: 15 residues. Trimming removed 5 bases at V and 4 bases at J, with 15 bases between. The CDR3 coding sequence is TGTGCCAGCAGCGAAGGGGGTTGGCGTTACAATGAGCAGTTCTTC. Its protein is CASSEGGWRYNEQFF. Together with reference TRBV11-2 and TRBJ2-1, the CDR3 gives the full variable domain: EAGVAQSPRYKIIEKRQSVAFWCNPISGHATLYWYQQILGQGPKLLIQFQNNGVVDDSQLPKDRFSAERLKGVDSTLKIQPAKLEDSAVYLCASSEGGWRYNEQFFGPGTRLTVL.

The rearrangement uses TRBV20-1 and TRBJ2-1, with D tentatively TRBD1 (7 bases). V gave up 3 bases and J gave up 4 bases, with 19 bases separating them. From germline, CDR1 is DFQATT and CDR2 SNEGSKA (reference sequence). CDR3 length: 16 residues. The CDR3 is CSASNRGGRGYNEQFF. The CDR3 nucleotides read TGCAGTGCTAGTAACAGGGGAGGTAGGGGATACAATGAGCAGTTCTTC.

This clonotype was counted many times. This rearrangement joins TRBV12-3 or TRBV12-4 to TRBJ1-1; D is undetermined. Trimming cost V 5 bases and J 1 base, with 11 bases left between them. This CDR3 comprises 14 residues. This CDR3 reads CASSPGPWNTEAFF. The CDR3 coding sequence is TGTGCCAGCAGTCCTGGGCCGTGGAACACTGAAGCTTTCTTT.

This clonotype was seen at least ten times. V gene TRBV27 combines with J gene TRBJ2-5; no definite D call. This CDR3 has 15 amino acids. V lost 2 bases to trimming and J lost 2 bases, with 12 bases between them. Germline V gene lookup returns CDR1 MNHEY and CDR2 SMNVEV (reference sequence). The CDR3 reads CASSLKSGFQETQYF. The DNA of the CDR3 is TGTGCCAGCAGTTTAAAGTCAGGTTTTCAAGAGACCCAGTACTTC.

The chain recombines TRBV24-1 with TRBJ2-5; D may match TRBD1 or TRBD2 (5 bases each). Germline CDR1 reads KGHDR; CDR2 reads SFDVKD. The CDR3 spans 18 residues. V shed 2 bases and J shed 0 bases, with 18 bases lying between them. CDR3 sequence reads: CATSDSWGTEQHQETQYF. The CDR3 DNA sequence: TGTGCCACCAGTGATTCCTGGGGGACCGAGCAACACCAAGAGACCCAGTACTTC.

This rearrangement joins TRBV28 to TRBJ2-7, with TRBD1 identical over 8 bases. The ends lost 5 bases at V and 2 bases at J; junction bases unmatched: 8. This CDR3 has 15 amino acids. The V gene's germline CDR1 is MDHEN and CDR2 SYDVKM. The CDR3 DNA reads as TGTGCCAGCAGTCGACGTCGACAGGGGCCCTACGAGCAGTACTTC. Protein product: CASSRRRQGPYEQYF.

This chain connects TRBV7-9 to TRBJ2-7; D is possibly TRBD2 (5 bases). The germline gives CDR1 SEHNR, CDR2 FQNEAQ (reference sequence). V shed 5 bases and J shed 0 bases, with 20 bases lying between them. There are 17 residues in the CDR3. The CDR3 region is CASSTSVTGELSYEQYF. For the CDR3, the DNA is TGTGCCAGCAGCACCTCTGTGACCGGGGAACTCTCCTACGAGCAGTACTTC.

This clonotype was detected many times. The V call is TRBV3-1, the J call TRBJ2-2, with D hard to call. Germline V CDR1 and CDR2: LGHDT, YNNKEL (reference sequence). CDR3 length equals 14 residues. V shed 3 bases and J shed 8 bases, with 13 bases lying between them. For the CDR3, the DNA is TGTGCCAGCAGCCAGCAAAACTTTATTGGGGAGCTGTTTTTT. It codes for CASSQQNFIGELFF. Filled out from reference TRBV3-1 and TRBJ2-2, the complete variable domain reads DTAVSQTPKYLVTQMGNDKSIKCEQNLGHDTMYWYKQDSKKFLKIMFSYNNKELIINETVPNRFSPKSPDKAHLNLHINSLELGDSAVYFCASSQQNFIGELFFGEGSRLTVL.

This clonotype was detected many times. The chain uses TRBV5-1 and TRBJ2-7, with D perhaps matching TRBD1 or TRBD2 (5 bases each). Germline assignment: CDR1 SGHRS and CDR2 YFSETQ. This CDR3 region has 14 residues. Trimming stripped 4 bases from V and 2 bases from J, with 13 bases between. CDR3 sequence reads: CASSDRGRTYEQYF. The CDR3 DNA is TGCGCCAGCAGCGACCGGGGCCGGACCTACGAGCAGTACTTC. The whole variable domain, filled in from reference TRBV5-1 and TRBJ2-7, reads KAGVTQTPRYLIKTRGQQVTLSCSPISGHRSVSWYQQTPGQGLQFLFEYFSETQRNKGNFPGRFSGRQFSNSRSEMNVSTLELGDSALYLCASSDRGRTYEQYFGPGTRLTVT.

V usage is TRBV11-2 and J usage is TRBJ1-1, with a tentative D call TRBD1 (5 bases). This CDR3 is built from 15 residues. Trimming removed 2 bases at V and 0 bases at J, with 10 bases between. Looked up from germline, CDR1 is SGHAT and CDR2 is FQNNGV. CDR3 sequence (DNA): TGTGCCAGCAGCTTACCCAGGGAGATGAACACTGAAGCTTTCTTT. Translated, it gives CASSLPREMNTEAFF.

The chain has TRBV4-1 and TRBJ2-3; perhaps TRBD2 as D (6 bases). Germline CDR1 MGHRA, CDR2 YSYEKL. V dropped 1 base and J dropped 0 bases, with 11 bases sitting between them. The CDR3 contains 16 residues. CDR3 coding DNA: TGCGCCAGCAGCCAAGGGCGGGGTTCGAGCACAGATACGCAGTATTTT. It translates to CASSQGRGSSTDTQYF.

This clonotype has a handful of counts. The V call is TRBV7-3, the J call TRBJ2-3; 9 bases agree with TRBD2. Germline loops: CDR1 SGHTA, CDR2 FQGTGA. J lost 0 bases, V lost 6 bases, and 16 bases had no gene match. The CDR3 contains 19 residues. The CDR3 region is CASSFSRLAELTSTDTQYF. The CDR3 DNA is TGTGCCAGCAGTTTTTCTAGACTAGCGGAGTTGACAAGCACAGATACGCAGTATTTT.

This clonotype has more than one count but fewer than ten. The CDR3 reads CASSIPGQMNTEAFF. The CDR3 region has the DNA TGTGCCAGCAGTATCCCGGGACAAATGAACACTGAAGCTTTCTTT. The chain recombines TRBV12-3 or TRBV12-4 with TRBJ1-1, with a weak D call TRBD1 (6 bases). V lost 5 bases and J lost 0, with 13 bases in between. There are 15 residues in the CDR3.